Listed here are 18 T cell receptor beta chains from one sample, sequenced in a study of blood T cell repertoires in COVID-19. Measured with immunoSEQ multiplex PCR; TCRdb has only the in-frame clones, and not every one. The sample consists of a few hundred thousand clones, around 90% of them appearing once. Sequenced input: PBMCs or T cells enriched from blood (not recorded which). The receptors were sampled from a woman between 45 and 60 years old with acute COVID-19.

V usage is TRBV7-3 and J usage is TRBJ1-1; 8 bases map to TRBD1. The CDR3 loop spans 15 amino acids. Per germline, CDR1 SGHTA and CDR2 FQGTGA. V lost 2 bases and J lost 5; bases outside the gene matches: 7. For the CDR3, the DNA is TGTGCCAGCAGCTTAGGAGGGACAGGCAGAACTGAAGCTTTCTTT. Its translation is CASSLGGTGRTEAFF.

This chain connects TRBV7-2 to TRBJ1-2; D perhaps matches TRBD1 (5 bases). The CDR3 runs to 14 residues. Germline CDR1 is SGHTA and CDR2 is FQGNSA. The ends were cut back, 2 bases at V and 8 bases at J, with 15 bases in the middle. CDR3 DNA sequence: TGTGCCAGCAGCTTATCGGGGGGAATAGGCGGCTACACCTTC. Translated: CASSLSGGIGGYTF.

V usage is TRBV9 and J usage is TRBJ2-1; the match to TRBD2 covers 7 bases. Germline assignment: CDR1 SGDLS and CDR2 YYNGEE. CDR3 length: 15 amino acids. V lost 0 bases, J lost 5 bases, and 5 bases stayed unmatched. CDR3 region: CASSVVASGHNEQFF. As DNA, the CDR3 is TGTGCCAGCAGCGTAGTGGCTAGCGGCCACAATGAGCAGTTCTTC.

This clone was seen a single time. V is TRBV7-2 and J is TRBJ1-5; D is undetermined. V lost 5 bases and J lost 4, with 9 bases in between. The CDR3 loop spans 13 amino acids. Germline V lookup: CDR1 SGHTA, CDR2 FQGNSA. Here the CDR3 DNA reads TGTGCCAGCAGCATGGACTGGAATCAGCCCCAGCATTTT. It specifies CASSMDWNQPQHF.

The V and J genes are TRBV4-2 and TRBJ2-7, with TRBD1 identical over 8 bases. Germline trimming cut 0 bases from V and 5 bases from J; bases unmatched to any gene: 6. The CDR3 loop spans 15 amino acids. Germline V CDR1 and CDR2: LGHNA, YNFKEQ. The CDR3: CASSQDPQGADEQYF. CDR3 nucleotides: TGTGCCAGCAGCCAAGATCCGCAGGGGGCGGACGAGCAGTACTTC.

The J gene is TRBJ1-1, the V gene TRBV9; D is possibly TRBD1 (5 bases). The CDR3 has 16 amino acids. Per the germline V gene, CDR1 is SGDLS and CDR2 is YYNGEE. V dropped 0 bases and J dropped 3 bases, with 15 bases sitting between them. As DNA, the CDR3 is TGTGCCAGCAGCGTAGCTCTCAAGGGAGGGGACACTGAAGCTTTCTTT. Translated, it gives CASSVALKGGDTEAFF.

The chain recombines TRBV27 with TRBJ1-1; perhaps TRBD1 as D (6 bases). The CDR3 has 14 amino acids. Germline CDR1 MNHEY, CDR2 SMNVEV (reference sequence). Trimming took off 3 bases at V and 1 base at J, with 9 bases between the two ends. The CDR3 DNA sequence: TGTGCCAGCAGTTTCGACAGGACGAACACTGAAGCTTTCTTT. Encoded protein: CASSFDRTNTEAFF.

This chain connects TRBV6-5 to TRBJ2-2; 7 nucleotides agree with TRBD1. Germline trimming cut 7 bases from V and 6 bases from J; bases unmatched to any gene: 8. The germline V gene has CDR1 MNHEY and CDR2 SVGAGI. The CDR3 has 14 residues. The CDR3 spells CASTTGLGSGELFF. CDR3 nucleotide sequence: TGTGCCAGCACGACAGGGTTGGGGTCCGGGGAGCTGTTTTTT.

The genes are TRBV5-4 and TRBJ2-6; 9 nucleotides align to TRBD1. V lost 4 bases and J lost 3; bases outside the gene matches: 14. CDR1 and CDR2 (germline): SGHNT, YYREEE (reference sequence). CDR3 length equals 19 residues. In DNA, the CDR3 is TGTGCCAGCAGCCGACCTAGGGACAGGGATGCTGGTGGGGCCAACGTCCTGACTTTC. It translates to CASSRPRDRDAGGANVLTF.

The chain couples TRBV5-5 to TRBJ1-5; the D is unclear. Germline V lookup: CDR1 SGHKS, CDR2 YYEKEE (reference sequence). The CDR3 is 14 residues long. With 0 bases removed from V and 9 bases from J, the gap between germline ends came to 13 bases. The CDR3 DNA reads TGTGCCAGCAGCTTGGAACATGATTCAAGGCCCCAGCATTTT. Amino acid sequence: CASSLEHDSRPQHF.

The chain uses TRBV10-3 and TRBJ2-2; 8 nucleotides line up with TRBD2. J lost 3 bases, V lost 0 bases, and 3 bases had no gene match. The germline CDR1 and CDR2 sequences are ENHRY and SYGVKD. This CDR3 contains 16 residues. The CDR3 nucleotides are TGTGCCATCAGTGAGTCTGACGGGAGGGACACCGGGGAGCTGTTTTTT. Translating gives CAISESDGRDTGELFF.

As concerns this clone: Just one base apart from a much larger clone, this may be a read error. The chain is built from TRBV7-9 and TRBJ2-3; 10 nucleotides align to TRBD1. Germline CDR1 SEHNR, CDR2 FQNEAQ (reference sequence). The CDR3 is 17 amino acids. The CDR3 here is CASSLGGTGARTNTQYF. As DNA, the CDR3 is TGTGCCAGCAGCTTAGGCGGGACAGGGGCCCGCACAAATACGCAGTATTTT. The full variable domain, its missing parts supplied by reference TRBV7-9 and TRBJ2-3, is DTGVSQNPRHKITKRGQNVTFRCDPISEHNRLYWYRQTLGQGPEFLTYFQNEAQLEKSRLLSDRFSAERPKGSFSTLEIQRTEQGDSAMYLCASSLGGTGARTNTQYFGPGTRLTVL.

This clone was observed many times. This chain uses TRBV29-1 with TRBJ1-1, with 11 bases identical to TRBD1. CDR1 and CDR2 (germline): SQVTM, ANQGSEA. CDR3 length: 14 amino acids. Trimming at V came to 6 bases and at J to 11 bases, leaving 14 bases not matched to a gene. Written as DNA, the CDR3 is TGCAGCGTGCACCGGGACAGGGGGGCGAAGCAGGCTTTCTTT. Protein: CSVHRDRGAKQAFF. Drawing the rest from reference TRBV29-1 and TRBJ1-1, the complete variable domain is SAVISQKPSRDICQRGTSLTIQCQVDSQVTMMFWYRQQPGQSLTLIATANQGSEATYESGFVIDKFPISRPNLTFSTLTVSNMSPEDSSIYLCSVHRDRGAKQAFFGQGTRLTVV.

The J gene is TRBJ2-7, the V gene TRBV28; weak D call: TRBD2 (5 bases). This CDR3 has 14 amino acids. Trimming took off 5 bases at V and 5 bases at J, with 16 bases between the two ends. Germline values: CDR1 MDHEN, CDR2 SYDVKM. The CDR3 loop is CASSEDYPSNEQYF. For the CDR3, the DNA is TGTGCCAGCAGTGAAGACTACCCTTCCAACGAGCAGTACTTC.

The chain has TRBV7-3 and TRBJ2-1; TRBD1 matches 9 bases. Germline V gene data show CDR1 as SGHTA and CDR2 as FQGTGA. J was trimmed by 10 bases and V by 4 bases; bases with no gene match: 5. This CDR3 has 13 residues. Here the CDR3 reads CASSSLGTGEQFF. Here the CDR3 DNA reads TGTGCCAGCAGCTCCCTCGGGACAGGGGAGCAGTTCTTC.

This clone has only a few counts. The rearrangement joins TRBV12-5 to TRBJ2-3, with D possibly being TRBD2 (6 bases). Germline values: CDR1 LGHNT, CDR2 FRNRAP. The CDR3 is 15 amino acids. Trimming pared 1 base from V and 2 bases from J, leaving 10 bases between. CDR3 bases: TGTGCTAGTGGTTTGGGTGCGGGGTCCACAGATACGCAGTATTTT. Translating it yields CASGLGAGSTDTQYF.

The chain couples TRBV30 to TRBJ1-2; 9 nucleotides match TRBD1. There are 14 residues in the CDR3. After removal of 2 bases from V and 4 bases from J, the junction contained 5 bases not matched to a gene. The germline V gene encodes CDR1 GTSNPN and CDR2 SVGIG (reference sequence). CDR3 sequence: CAWSPGTGTYGYTF. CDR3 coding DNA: TGTGCCTGGAGTCCCGGGACAGGGACCTATGGCTACACCTTC.

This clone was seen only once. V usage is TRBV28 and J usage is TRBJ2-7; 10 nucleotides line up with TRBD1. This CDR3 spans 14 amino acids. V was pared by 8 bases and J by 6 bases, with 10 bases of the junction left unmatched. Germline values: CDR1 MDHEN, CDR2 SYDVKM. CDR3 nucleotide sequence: TGTGCCAGCTTAAGCGGGACAGGGGCGGGCGAGCAGTACTTC. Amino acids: CASLSGTGAGEQYF.